This TCR beta chain is drawn from a study of T cell responses to AZD1222 COVID-19 vaccine. This table comes from immunoSEQ multiplex PCR, and its TCRdb copy is limited to in-frame clones, with some not included. The sample has about 170,000 clones, approximately 93% seen once. The germline V gene has CDR1 MDHEN and CDR2 SYDVKM. V was cut by 3 bases and J by 10 bases, with 10 bases left in between. CDR3 length: 12 amino acids. The source material was peripheral blood, sampled on day 0 of AZD1222 vaccination. The clonotype was recovered from an adult in good health. The chain recombines TRBV28 with TRBJ2-1; TRBD2 is a possible D gene (5 bases). CDR3 protein: CASSFVDLEQFF. The DNA of the CDR3 is TGTGCCAGCAGTTTCGTGGACTTGGAGCAGTTCTTC.